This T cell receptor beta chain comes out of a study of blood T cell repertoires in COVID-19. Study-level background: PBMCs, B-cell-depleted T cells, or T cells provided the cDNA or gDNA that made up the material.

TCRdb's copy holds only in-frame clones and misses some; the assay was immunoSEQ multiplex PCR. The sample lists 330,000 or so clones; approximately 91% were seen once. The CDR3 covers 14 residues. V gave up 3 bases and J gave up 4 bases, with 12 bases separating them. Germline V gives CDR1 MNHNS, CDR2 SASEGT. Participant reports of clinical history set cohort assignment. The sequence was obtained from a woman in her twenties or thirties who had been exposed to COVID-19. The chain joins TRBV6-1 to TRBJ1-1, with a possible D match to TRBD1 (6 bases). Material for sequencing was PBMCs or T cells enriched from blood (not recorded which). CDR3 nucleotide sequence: TGTGCCAGCAGTGACCAGGGGTGGGGCACTGAAGCTTTCTTT. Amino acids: CASSDQGWGTEAFF.